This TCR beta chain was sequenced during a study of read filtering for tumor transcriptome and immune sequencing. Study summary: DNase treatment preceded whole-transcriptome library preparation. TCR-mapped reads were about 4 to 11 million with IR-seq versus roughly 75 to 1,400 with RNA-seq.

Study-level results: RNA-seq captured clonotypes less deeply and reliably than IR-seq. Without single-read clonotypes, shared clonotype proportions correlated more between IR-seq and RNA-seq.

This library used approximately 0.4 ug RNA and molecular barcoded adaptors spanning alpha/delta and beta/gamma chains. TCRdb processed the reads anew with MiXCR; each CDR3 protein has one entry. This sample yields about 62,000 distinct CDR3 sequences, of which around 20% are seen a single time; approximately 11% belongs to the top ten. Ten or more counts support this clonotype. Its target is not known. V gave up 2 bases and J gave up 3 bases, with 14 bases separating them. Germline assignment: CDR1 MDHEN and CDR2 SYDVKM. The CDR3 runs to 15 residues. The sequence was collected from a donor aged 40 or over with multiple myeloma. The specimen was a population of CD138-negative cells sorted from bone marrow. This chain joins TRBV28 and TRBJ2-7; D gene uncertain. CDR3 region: CASSLLGLTFYEQYF. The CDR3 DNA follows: TGTGCCAGCAGTTTACTGGGCCTTACGTTCTACGAGCAGTACTTC.